This record concerns one T cell receptor beta chain sequence. Its antigen remains undetermined. Base qualities are not provided; no much larger clone lies one nucleotide away. Whole blood was collected in K2EDTA tubes by collaborating institutions according to the institutions' own protocols. Collaborator samples were shipped for TCRbeta analysis as frozen whole blood, isolated PBMCs, or DNA extracted from either sample type. The immunoSEQ Assay, a bias-controlled multiplex PCR, was used to amplify TCRbeta CDR3 regions from genomic DNA. The paper's data handling went like this. Nucleated cell counts per sample were estimated from amplification of reference gene primers within the assay. Sequence reads were collapsed and filtered to measure the absolute abundance of every unique TCRbeta CDR3 rearrangement. For each sample, productive Simpson clonality was calculated as the square root of Simpson's diversity index across productive rearrangements. TCRdb limited this immuneACCESS table to in-frame rearrangements with V and J called. A share of clones is missing; checked studies link under half to unresolved V genes, and the rest is unexplained. V and J calls plus clone size are reproduced from that table; the DNA served to infer D and trimming. Counted in this sample were roughly 230,000 clones; about four fifths of them appeared once. The ten largest account for approximately 4.4% of the sample.

Germline trimming amounts to 5 bases on V and 2 bases on J, with 10 as the count of junction bases outside the gene matches. CDR1 MNHNY and CDR2 SVGAGI are derived from the germline V gene (reference sequence). The CDR3 goes from the cysteine to the phenylalanine over 17 residues. The sequence is cut down to CDR3 DNA, 51 bases in frame from base 1. The sample comes from a study of blood T cell repertoires in COVID-19 (dated by TCRdb to 2020 to 2022). With regard to the full study: Collaborator samples came from the United States, Italy and Spain and covered acute and convalescent phases of COVID-19. Where HLA class I and class II types were available, the types were taken from metadata supplied by the sample provider, not from assay-based typing. The material from the prospective study consisted of cDNA or gDNA derived from T cells, B-cell-depleted T cells, or PBMCs. The sample metadata nearly always contained a de-identified subject ID, COVID-19 status, age in years and sex. The repertoires were released in a freely available public database intended as a resource for research on the immune response to SARS-CoV-2. The samples were drawn from two sources: the first 160 participants of the ongoing ImmuneRACE study, and fewer than 1,500 subjects contributed by 6 global collaborators. Deeply sampled blood TCRbeta repertoires from subjects exposed to, actively infected with, or recovered from COVID-19 were included in the dataset.

The paper as a whole reports these results and caveats: Clinical and demographic metadata were provided uncurated, with the amount varying by source and participant.

The receptor comes from a man aged 45-65 years with active or convalescent COVID-19. The chain uses TRBV6-6 and TRBJ1-5, with 9 bases aligning to TRBD1. What was sequenced was peripheral blood. The DNA sequence is given as TGTGCCAGCAGTCAATGGACAGGGGTCGTTGGCAATCAGCCCCAGCATTTT. This yields the protein CASSQWTGVVGNQPQHF.